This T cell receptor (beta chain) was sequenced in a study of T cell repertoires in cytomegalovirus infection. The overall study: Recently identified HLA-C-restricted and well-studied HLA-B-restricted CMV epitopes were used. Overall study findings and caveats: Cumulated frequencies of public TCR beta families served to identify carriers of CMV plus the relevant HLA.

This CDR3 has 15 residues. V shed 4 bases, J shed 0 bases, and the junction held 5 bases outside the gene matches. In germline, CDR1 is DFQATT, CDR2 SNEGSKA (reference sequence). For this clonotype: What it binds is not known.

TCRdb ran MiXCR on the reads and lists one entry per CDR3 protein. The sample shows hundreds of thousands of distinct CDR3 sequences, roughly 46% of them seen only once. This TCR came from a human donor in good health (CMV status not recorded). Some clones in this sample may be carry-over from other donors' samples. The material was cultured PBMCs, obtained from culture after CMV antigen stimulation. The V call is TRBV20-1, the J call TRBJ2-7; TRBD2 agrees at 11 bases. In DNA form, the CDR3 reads TGCAGTGCTACCCCACTAGCGGGGGTCTCCTACGAGCAGTACTTC. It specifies CSATPLAGVSYEQYF.